This TCR beta chain derives from a study of T cells in narcolepsy. General study results and limits: Some memory CD4+ repertoires had no autoreactive clone sequences. Same-patient CSF and blood CD4+ T cell clonotypes included HCRT-specific and TRIB2-specific autoreactive ones.

Produced via immunoSEQ multiplex PCR; TCRdb's table is partial and in-frame only. The table has approximately 40,000 clones, approximately 89% seen once. Turning to this clone: Antigen: not known.

Trimming at V came to 1 base and at J to 7 bases, leaving 2 bases not matched to a gene. This CDR3 contains 16 residues. Germline V gene data show CDR1 as LGHNA and CDR2 as YNFKEQ. Sequencing used CD45RA- memory CD4+ T cells from PBMCs. The sequence came from a human donor with narcolepsy. The V and J genes are TRBV4-2 and TRBJ2-2, with TRBD2 identical over 14 bases. This chain's CDR3 is CASSQGTSGGFGELFF. The CDR3 coding sequence is TGTGCCAGCAGCCAAGGGACTAGCGGGGGGTTCGGGGAGCTGTTTTTT.